Below are 17 T cell receptor beta chains sequenced from a single sample in a study of T-cell memory formation after mild COVID-19. In TCRdb, the 5' RACE reads were re-called with MiXCR into one record per CDR3 protein. Of 430,000 or so distinct CDR3 sequences in the sample, approximately 23% were seen once. The specimen was PBMCs or a T cell subset sorted from them (not recorded which). The source of these receptors is an adult woman who had mild COVID-19 (a few samples of this study predate the infection). Cell type and time point are not known.

The CDR3 DNA is TGTGCCAGCAGCCAAGAAAGCTGGCTAGGACTAAAGGACCTTTCTACAGATACGCAGTATTTT. Amino acids: CASSQESWLGLKDLSTDTQYF. V is TRBV14 and J is TRBJ2-3; possibly TRBD2 for D (6 bases). The V gene's germline CDR1 is SGHDN and CDR2 FVKESK. Trimming left V 0 bases short and J 3 bases short, with 28 bases between. This CDR3 is built from 21 residues. Full variable domain (rest looked up from reference TRBV14 and TRBJ2-3): EAGVTQFPSHSVIEKGQTVTLRCDPISGHDNLYWYRRVMGKEIKFLLHFVKESKQDESGMPNNRFLAERTGGTYSTLKVQPAELEDSGVYFCASSQESWLGLKDLSTDTQYFGPGTRLTVL.

The CDR3 sequence is CASSLQRRYTEAFF. The DNA for the CDR3 is TGTGCCAGCAGCTTGCAACGACGTTACACTGAAGCTTTCTTT. The V gene is TRBV7-9, the J gene TRBJ1-1, with D uncertain. Germline CDR1 is SEHNR and CDR2 is FQNEAQ (reference sequence). The CDR3 contains 14 residues. Trimming removed 3 bases from V and 3 bases from J, with 11 bases in between.

This rearrangement joins TRBV5-1 to TRBJ1-6, with a possible D match to TRBD1 (6 bases). Between the trimmed V and J ends, which lost 4 bases and 8 bases, there was a span of 16 bases. CDR1 is SGHRS, CDR2 YFSETQ, per germline. CDR3 length: 15 residues. Here the CDR3 DNA reads TGCGCCAGCAGCCGAACTGGGGGGCAGGATTCACCCCTCCACTTT. Translating it yields CASSRTGGQDSPLHF.

This clonotype has ten or more counts. CDR3 sequence reads: CASSSETSGRLNEQFF. The CDR3, as DNA: TGCGCCAGCAGCTCCGAGACTAGCGGGAGGCTAAATGAGCAGTTCTTC. This chain joins TRBV5-1 and TRBJ2-1; the match to TRBD2 covers 13 bases. CDR1 is SGHRS and CDR2 is YFSETQ in the germline V gene. The CDR3 sequence is 16 residues long. V shed 3 bases and J 7 bases; nucleotides not matched to a gene: 7.

This clonotype was counted between two and nine times. This chain uses TRBV7-9 with TRBJ2-7; D gene uncertain. V lost 3 bases and J 3 bases, leaving 6 bases between the germline ends. CDR1 and CDR2 from the germline V gene are SEHNR and FQNEAQ (reference sequence). The CDR3 length is 12 residues. CDR3 protein: CASSFLHYEQYF. The DNA for the CDR3 is TGTGCCAGCAGCTTCTTACACTACGAGCAGTACTTC.

The genes are TRBV5-5 and TRBJ2-1; a possible D gene is TRBD2 (6 bases). The CDR3 spans 14 residues. Germline CDR1 and CDR2: SGHKS and YYEKEE (reference sequence). Trimming pared 3 bases from V and 10 bases from J, leaving 17 bases between. CDR3 bases: TGTGCCAGCAGCTCGGTGCTCGGGGGTGGGGAGCAGTTCTTC. Protein product: CASSSVLGGGEQFF.

The CDR3, as DNA: TGTGCCAGCAGCCCCCCGGCAGGGGGTCTGTCTGGCACTGAAGCTTTCTTT. This sequence encodes CASSPPAGGLSGTEAFF. The J gene is TRBJ1-1, the V gene TRBV7-8; 7 nucleotides agree with TRBD1. The CDR3 is made up of 17 amino acids. J was trimmed by 4 bases and V by 5 bases; bases with no gene match: 16. Germline values: CDR1 SGHVS, CDR2 FQNEAQ.

This clonotype was counted only a few times. The chain recombines TRBV6-5 with TRBJ1-2, with D possibly matching TRBD1 (5 bases). Germline loops: CDR1 MNHEY, CDR2 SVGAGI. The CDR3 is made up of 16 amino acids. The V end was cut by 5 bases, the J end by 0 bases, with 16 bases between. The CDR3 coding sequence is TGTGCCAGCAGTCCCGGACCGGGACGGGCTAACTATGGCTACACCTTC. This codes for CASSPGPGRANYGYTF.

The V call is TRBV12-3 or TRBV12-4, the J call TRBJ1-1, with a possible D match to TRBD1 (5 bases). V was pared by 1 base and J by 6 bases, with 15 bases between. The CDR3 loop spans 15 amino acids. The CDR3 protein is CASSLGGGGMAEAFF. CDR3 in DNA: TGTGCCAGCAGTTTAGGGGGGGGAGGGATGGCTGAAGCTTTCTTT.

The chain is built from TRBV12-3 or TRBV12-4 and TRBJ2-3; TRBD2 matches at 7 bases. The J segment lost 8 bases and the V segment lost 7 bases, leaving 15 bases of the junction unmatched. CDR3 size: 15 residues. Here the CDR3 DNA reads TGTGCCAGCACCCTCGGGGGGAGCGGTGGAGGTACGCAGTATTTT. It translates to CASTLGGSGGGTQYF.

This clonotype was detected ten times or more. The rearrangement joins TRBV20-1 to TRBJ2-5; D may correspond to TRBD1 or TRBD2 (7 bases each). There are 14 residues in the CDR3. The germline V and J ends were trimmed by 5 bases and 2 bases, with 15 bases remaining between them. From germline, CDR1 is DFQATT and CDR2 SNEGSKA (reference sequence). CDR3 residues: CSAPRGREQETQYF. DNA for the CDR3: TGCAGTGCTCCGAGGGGGCGGGAGCAAGAGACCCAGTACTTC.

In its sample, this clonotype was seen a few times. J is TRBJ1-1 and V is TRBV5-1; TRBD1 is a possible D gene (5 bases). The CDR3 extends over 17 amino acids. V lost 0 bases, J lost 4 bases, and 19 bases lay in between. Germline CDR1 SGHRS, CDR2 YFSETQ. CDR3 residues: CASSLGYQSHGGTEAFF. DNA for the CDR3: TGCGCCAGCAGCTTGGGGTATCAATCTCATGGGGGCACTGAAGCTTTCTTT.

This clonotype was detected a few times. This rearrangement joins TRBV7-3 to TRBJ2-2; 8 bases agree with TRBD1. Germline assignment: CDR1 SGHTA and CDR2 FQGTGA. The CDR3 runs to 16 residues. V was pared by 1 base and J by 4 bases, with 5 bases of the junction left unmatched. The CDR3 DNA reads TGTGCCAGCAGCTTAATGATGACAGGGGCCACCGGGGAGCTGTTTTTT. Its translation is CASSLMMTGATGELFF.

This chain links TRBV4-2 with TRBJ1-2; weak D call: TRBD1 (6 bases). V was clipped by 4 bases and J by 4 bases, with 16 bases between them. The germline V gene encodes CDR1 LGHNA and CDR2 YNFKEQ. This CDR3 has 15 residues. The CDR3 DNA sequence: TGTGCCAGCAGCCCCCGGGCAGGGGTACCCTATGGCTACACCTTC. Residues: CASSPRAGVPYGYTF.

The chain recombines TRBV29-1 with TRBJ1-1; D call uncertain. With 6 bases removed from V and 7 bases from J, the gap between germline ends came to 15 bases. The CDR3 sequence is 12 residues long. Germline CDR1 and CDR2: SQVTM and ANQGSEA. DNA for the CDR3: TGCAGCGTCCAAGGTTTGGCAGATGAAGCTTTCTTT. The encoded protein is CSVQGLADEAFF.

The J gene is TRBJ2-1, the V gene TRBV5-1; 9 bases align to TRBD2. The CDR3 runs to 16 residues. With 6 bases clipped from V and 7 bases from J, the junction kept 14 bases outside the gene matches. Germline V gene data show CDR1 as SGHRS and CDR2 as YFSETQ. Here the CDR3 reads CASKTGRREGLNEQFF. In DNA form, the CDR3 reads TGCGCCAGCAAAACGGGTCGGCGGGAGGGCCTAAATGAGCAGTTCTTC.

The chain couples TRBV4-3 to TRBJ2-7; TRBD2 aligns across 13 bases. The V gene end was trimmed by 0 bases and the J gene end by 1 base; junction bases not matched to a gene: 6. The germline CDR1 and CDR2 sequences are LGHNA and YSLEER. The CDR3 spans 18 residues. As DNA, the CDR3 is TGCGCCAGCAGCCAAGATTGGACTAGCGGGAGTGGGTCCTACGAGCAGTACTTC. The encoded protein is CASSQDWTSGSGSYEQYF.